This T cell receptor (beta chain) was found in a study of T cell responses to AZD1222 COVID-19 vaccine. Study outcomes and limitations: A reported finding is that nearly half of spike-specific TCRs target unmutated variant regions.

The CDR3 is 16 residues long. Germline CDR1 and CDR2: SGDLS and YYNGEE. V lost 2 bases to trimming and J lost 4 bases, with 17 bases between them. The protocol was immunoSEQ multiplex PCR, while the TCRdb copy is restricted to in-frame clones and leaves out a portion. The sample has tens of thousands of clones; about 89% are singletons. As regards this clone: Its specificity is unknown.

This rearrangement joins TRBV9 to TRBJ2-3; D remains ambiguous. The material sequenced was peripheral blood, taken 28 days after the second dose of the MenACWY control vaccine. This TCR derives from an adult who received the MenACWY meningococcal vaccine as a control. CDR3 region: CASSVRPPSNADTQYF. CDR3 coding DNA: TGTGCCAGCAGCGTTCGGCCCCCGTCTAACGCAGATACGCAGTATTTT.